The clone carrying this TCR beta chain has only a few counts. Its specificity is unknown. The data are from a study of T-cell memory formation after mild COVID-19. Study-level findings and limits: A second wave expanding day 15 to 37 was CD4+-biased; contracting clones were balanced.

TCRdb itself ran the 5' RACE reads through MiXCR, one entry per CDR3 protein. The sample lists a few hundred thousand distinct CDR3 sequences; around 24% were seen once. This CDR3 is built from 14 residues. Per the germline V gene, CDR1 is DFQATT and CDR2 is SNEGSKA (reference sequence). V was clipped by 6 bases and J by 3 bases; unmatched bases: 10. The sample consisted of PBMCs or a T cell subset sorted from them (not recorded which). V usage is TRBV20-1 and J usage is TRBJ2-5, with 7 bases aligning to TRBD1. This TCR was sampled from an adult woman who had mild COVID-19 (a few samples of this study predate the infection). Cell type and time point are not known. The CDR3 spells CSATRGGPEETQYF. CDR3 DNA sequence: TGCAGTGCCACGAGAGGGGGCCCTGAAGAGACCCAGTACTTC.